This T cell receptor beta chain was documented in a study of PD-1 blockade in classical Hodgkin lymphoma. Study outcomes and limitations: When set against healthy donors, newly diagnosed patients were reported to show lower baseline TCR diversity.

To note about this clone: What it binds is not known.

Time point reported: cycle 4 day 1 (C4D1), after 6 weeks of nivolumab. Each patient relapsed following autologous stem cell transplantation, and prior brentuximab vedotin exposure differed. Classification of best responses gave complete response, partial response or progressive disease. With 6 bases removed from V and 5 bases from J, the gap between germline ends came to 12 bases. The CDR3 length is 12 residues. The germline CDR1 and CDR2 sequences are SGHDT and YYEEEE. Sequencing was performed with immunoSEQ multiplex PCR; in TCRdb, only in-frame clones are kept and a portion is missing. In the table there are 80,000 to 95,000 clones, about 83% of which are singletons.

The receptor was isolated from a human donor with classical Hodgkin lymphoma. The source material was peripheral blood mononuclear cells (PBMCs), sampled before the fourth cycle of nivolumab. This rearrangement joins TRBV5-6 to TRBJ2-7, with D possibly matching TRBD1 (8 bases). The DNA for the CDR3 is TGTGCCAGCAACAGGGGGGGTGACGAGCAGTACTTC. Translating gives CASNRGGDEQYF.